Listed here are 10 T cell receptor beta chains from one sample, sequenced in a study of blood T cell repertoires in COVID-19. Clones were sequenced by immunoSEQ multiplex PCR, and TCRdb holds only the in-frame ones, with some missing. The table records some 130,000 clones, approximately 84% of them present only once. Sequenced input: PBMCs or T cells enriched from blood (not recorded which). Receptors originate from a man in his forties with acute COVID-19.

The chain is built from TRBV30 and TRBJ2-2; D is possibly TRBD1 (6 bases). CDR1 is GTSNPN and CDR2 is SVGIG in the germline V gene (reference sequence). With 4 bases removed from V and 1 base from J, the gap between germline ends came to 13 bases. The CDR3 sequence is 15 residues long. CDR3 residues: CAWTYSDRNTGELFF. Written as DNA, the CDR3 is TGTGCCTGGACCTACTCGGACAGGAACACCGGGGAGCTGTTTTTT. Full variable domain (outside the CDR3, taken from reference TRBV30 and TRBJ2-2): SQTIHQWPATLVQPVGSPLSLECTVEGTSNPNLYWYRQAAGRGLQLLFYSVGIGQISSEVPQNLSASRPQDRQFILSSKKLLLSDSGFYLCAWTYSDRNTGELFFGEGSRLTVL.

This chain uses TRBV29-1 with TRBJ2-7; 13 nucleotides line up with TRBD2. This CDR3 comprises 13 residues. The V gene's germline CDR1 is SQVTM and CDR2 ANQGSEA. Germline trimming cut 5 bases from V and 7 bases from J; bases unmatched to any gene: 5. The CDR3 nucleotides read TGCAGCGTTTCAACTAGCGGGAGGGGGGAGCAGTACTTC. This codes for CSVSTSGRGEQYF.

This sequence joins TRBV21-1 and TRBJ2-1; TRBD2, the D gene given by the table, was not confirmed from the DNA. TRBV21-1 is an annotated pseudogene. The CDR3 is made up of 15 amino acids. The CDR3, as DNA: TGTGCCAGCAGCAAATTAGGAGGCGCCTACAATGAGCAGTTCTTC. It encodes CASSKLGGAYNEQFF.

The sample holds one count of this clone. The CDR3 DNA follows: TGCGCCAGCAGACCCCCGGGACAGGGGTCCGGGGAGCTGTTTTTT. This sequence encodes CASRPPGQGSGELFF. This sequence joins TRBV4-1 and TRBJ2-2, with TRBD1 matching 10 bases. Per germline, CDR1 MGHRA and CDR2 YSYEKL. The CDR3 has 15 amino acids. The ends lost 6 bases at V and 6 bases at J; junction bases unmatched: 7.

The chain carries TRBV5-1 and TRBJ1-6, with D perhaps TRBD1 (6 bases). Trimming pared 1 base from V and 10 bases from J, leaving 21 bases between. CDR1 is SGHRS, CDR2 YFSETQ, per germline. CDR3 size: 17 residues. The DNA of the CDR3 is TGCGCCAGCAGCTTGAGTCAGCACGGAGGAAGGGGGTCACCCCTCCACTTT. It yields the protein CASSLSQHGGRGSPLHF.

This rearrangement joins TRBV11-3 to TRBJ2-2, with a possible D match to TRBD1 (5 bases). The CDR3 runs to 16 residues. Trimming took off 1 base at V and 5 bases at J, with 14 bases between the two ends. Germline-derived CDR1 and CDR2 are SGHNT and YENEEA. The CDR3 nucleotides read TGTGCCAGCAGCTTAGGTAGAACAGGTGCTACCGGGGAGCTGTTTTTT. This sequence encodes CASSLGRTGATGELFF.

CDR3 loop: CASSTGTGGGYTF. CDR3 bases: TGTGCCAGTAGTACCGGGACAGGGGGCGGCTACACCTTC. The rearrangement links TRBV19 to TRBJ1-2; TRBD1 matches at 12 bases. The CDR3 totals 13 residues. The V and J ends lost 4 bases and 8 bases, in that order; junction bases with no gene match: 2. Germline V gene lookup returns CDR1 LNHDA and CDR2 SQIVND (reference sequence).

This chain links TRBV5-1 with TRBJ2-3; D unresolved. Trimming left V 1 base short and J 5 bases short, with 11 bases between. The CDR3 spans 14 residues. From germline, CDR1 is SGHRS and CDR2 YFSETQ. In DNA, the CDR3 is TGCGCCAGCAGCTTGCAAAGAGAATTAGATACGCAGTATTTT. The encoded protein is CASSLQRELDTQYF.

In its sample, this clone was seen once. The chain recombines TRBV28 with TRBJ1-4; D is uncertain. Trimming removed 3 bases from V and 7 bases from J, with 18 bases in between. The CDR3 loop spans 16 amino acids. Germline lookup yields CDR1 MDHEN and CDR2 SYDVKM. CDR3 DNA: TGTGCCAGCAGTTTCCGGAGTAGAGGTGGTGGTGAAAAACTGTTTTTT. This translates into CASSFRSRGGGEKLFF.

The rearrangement uses TRBV29-1 and TRBJ1-2, with 10 bases that match TRBD1. CDR3 length: 18 amino acids. CDR1 is SQVTM, CDR2 ANQGSEA, per germline. The J segment lost 2 bases and the V segment lost 6 bases, leaving 18 bases of the junction unmatched. The CDR3 spells CSVGPERGDRGQNYGYTF. The DNA of the CDR3 is TGCAGCGTCGGGCCTGAGAGGGGGGACAGGGGCCAAAACTATGGCTACACCTTC.